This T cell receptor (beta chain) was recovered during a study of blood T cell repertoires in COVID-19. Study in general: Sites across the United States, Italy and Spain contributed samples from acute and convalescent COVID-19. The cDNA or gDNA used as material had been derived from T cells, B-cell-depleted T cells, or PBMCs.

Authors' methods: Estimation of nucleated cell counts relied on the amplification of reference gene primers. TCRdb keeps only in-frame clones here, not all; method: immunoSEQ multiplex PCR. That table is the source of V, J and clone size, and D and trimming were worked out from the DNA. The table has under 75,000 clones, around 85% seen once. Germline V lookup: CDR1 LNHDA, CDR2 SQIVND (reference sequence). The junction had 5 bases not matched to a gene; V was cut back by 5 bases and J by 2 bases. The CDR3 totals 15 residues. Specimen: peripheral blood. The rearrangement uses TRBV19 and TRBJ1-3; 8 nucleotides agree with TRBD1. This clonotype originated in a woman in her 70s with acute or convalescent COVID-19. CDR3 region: CASSGQGSTGNTIYF. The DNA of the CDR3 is TGTGCCAGTAGTGGACAGGGTAGTACTGGAAACACCATATATTTT.